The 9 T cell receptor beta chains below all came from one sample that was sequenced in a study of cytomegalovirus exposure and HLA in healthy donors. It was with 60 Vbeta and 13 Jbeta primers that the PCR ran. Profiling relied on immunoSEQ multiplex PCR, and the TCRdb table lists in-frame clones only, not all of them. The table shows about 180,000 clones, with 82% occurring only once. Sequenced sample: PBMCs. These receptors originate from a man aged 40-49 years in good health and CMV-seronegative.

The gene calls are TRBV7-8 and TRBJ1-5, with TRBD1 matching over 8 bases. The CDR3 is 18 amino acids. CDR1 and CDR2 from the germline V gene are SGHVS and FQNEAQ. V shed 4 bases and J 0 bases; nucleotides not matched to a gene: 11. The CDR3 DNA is TGTGCCAGCAGCTGGACCGGGACAGGACTCGATAGCAATCAGCCCCAGCATTTT. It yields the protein CASSWTGTGLDSNQPQHF.

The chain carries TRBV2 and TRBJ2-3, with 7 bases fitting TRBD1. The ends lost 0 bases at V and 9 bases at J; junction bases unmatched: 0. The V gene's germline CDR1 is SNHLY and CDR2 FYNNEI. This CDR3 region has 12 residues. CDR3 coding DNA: TGTGCCAGCAGTGAAGCGGGACAGACGCAGTATTTT. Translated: CASSEAGQTQYF.

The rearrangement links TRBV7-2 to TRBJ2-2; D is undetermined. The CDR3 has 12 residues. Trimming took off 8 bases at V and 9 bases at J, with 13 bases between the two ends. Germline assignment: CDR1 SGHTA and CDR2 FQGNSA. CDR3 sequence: CASEDGARELFF. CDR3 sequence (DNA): TGTGCCAGCGAGGATGGCGCGCGGGAGCTGTTTTTT.

The CDR3 loop reads CASNRGENYGYTF. The CDR3 DNA is TGTGCCAGCAACAGGGGGGAGAACTATGGCTACACCTTC. The chain links TRBV2 to TRBJ1-2; 8 nucleotides match TRBD1. Germline-derived CDR1 and CDR2 are SNHLY and FYNNEI. Unmatched junction bases numbered 3, after V lost 7 bases and J lost 2 bases. This CDR3 is built from 13 residues.

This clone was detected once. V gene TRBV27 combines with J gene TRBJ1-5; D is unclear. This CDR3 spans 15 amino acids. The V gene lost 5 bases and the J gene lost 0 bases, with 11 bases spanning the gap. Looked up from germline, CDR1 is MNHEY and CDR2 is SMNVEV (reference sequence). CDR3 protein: CASSPGSYSNQPQHF. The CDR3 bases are TGTGCCAGCAGTCCCGGGAGCTATAGCAATCAGCCCCAGCATTTT.

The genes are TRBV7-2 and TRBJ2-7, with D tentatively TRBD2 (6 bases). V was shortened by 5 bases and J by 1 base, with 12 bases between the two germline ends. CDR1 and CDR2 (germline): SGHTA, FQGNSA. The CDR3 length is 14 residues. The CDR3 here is CASSLRDASYEQYF. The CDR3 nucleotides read TGTGCCAGCAGCCTGCGGGACGCATCCTACGAGCAGTACTTC.

The CDR3 DNA is TGTGCCAGCAGTTGGGTGGCTAGCGGGAACGGCGAGCAGTACTTC. It yields the protein CASSWVASGNGEQYF. The chain couples TRBV27 to TRBJ2-7, with 9 nucleotides matching TRBD2. The germline V gene encodes CDR1 MNHEY and CDR2 SMNVEV (reference sequence). The trim removed 4 bases at V and 6 bases at J, leaving 10 bases unmatched. The CDR3 consists of 15 residues.

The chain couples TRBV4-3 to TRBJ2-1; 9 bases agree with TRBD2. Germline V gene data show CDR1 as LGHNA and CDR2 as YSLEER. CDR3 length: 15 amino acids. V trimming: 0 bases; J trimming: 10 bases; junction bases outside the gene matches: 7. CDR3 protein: CASSQEGGGAGEQFF. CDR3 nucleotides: TGCGCCAGCAGCCAAGAGGGCGGGGGGGCAGGGGAGCAGTTCTTC.

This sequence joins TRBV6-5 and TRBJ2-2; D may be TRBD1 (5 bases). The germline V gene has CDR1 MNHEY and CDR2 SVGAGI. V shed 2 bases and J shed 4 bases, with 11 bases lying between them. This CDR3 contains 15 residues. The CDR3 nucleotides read TGTGCCAGCAGTTACCAGGGCCACCTCACCGGGGAGCTGTTTTTT. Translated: CASSYQGHLTGELFF.